A single sample is the source of the 28 T cell receptor beta chains below, sequenced in a study of cytomegalovirus exposure and HLA in healthy donors. Researchers ran the PCR with 60 Vbeta and 13 Jbeta primers. Repertoires were generated with immunoSEQ multiplex PCR, while TCRdb's copy carries only in-frame clones and drops some. Here the sample spans 35,000 to 40,000 clones, about 66% being singletons. Sequences were obtained from PBMCs. Every receptor here comes from a man in his forties or fifties in good health and CMV-seropositive.

This clone has just a few counts. This rearrangement joins TRBV11-2 to TRBJ2-3; weak D call: TRBD2 (7 bases). Germline CDR1 SGHAT, CDR2 FQNNGV. The CDR3 totals 17 residues. V was cut by 1 base and J by 1 base, with 15 bases left in between. The CDR3 protein is CASSLAVGGRGTDTQYF. DNA of the CDR3: TGTGCCAGCAGCTTAGCCGTGGGGGGGCGCGGCACAGATACGCAGTATTTT.

The rearrangement links TRBV12-5 to TRBJ2-7; TRBD1 matches at 9 bases. The germline V gene encodes CDR1 LGHNT and CDR2 FRNRAP. This CDR3 comprises 15 residues. The J segment lost 0 bases and the V segment lost 1 base, leaving 1 base of the junction unmatched. The CDR3 loop reads CASGLGTGVSYEQYF. In DNA, the CDR3 is TGTGCTAGTGGTTTGGGGACAGGGGTCTCCTACGAGCAGTACTTC.

This chain connects TRBV2 to TRBJ2-5, with D perhaps matching TRBD1 or TRBD2 (6 bases each). The DNA end is more similar to TRBJ2-7, so the J call may be wrong. The length of the CDR3 is 14 residues. Germline V gene data show CDR1 as SNHLY and CDR2 as FYNNEI. In DNA, the CDR3 is TGTGCCAGCAGCCGGGACACCTCGACTAGCGAGCAGTACTTC. It translates to CASSRDTSTSEQYF.

This sequence joins TRBV4-2 and TRBJ1-4; 9 nucleotides line up with TRBD1. Per the germline V gene, CDR1 is LGHNA and CDR2 is YNFKEQ. V was clipped by 4 bases and J by 1 base; unmatched bases: 10. The CDR3 is 18 amino acids. The CDR3 region is CASSPEVTGGGTNEKLFF. CDR3 in DNA: TGTGCCAGCAGCCCCGAGGTGACAGGGGGAGGAACTAATGAAAAACTGTTTTTT.

This clone was seen only a few times. This chain uses TRBV5-4 with TRBJ2-3; D may be TRBD1 (5 bases). Trimming removed 4 bases at V and 2 bases at J, with 17 bases between. In germline, CDR1 is SGHNT, CDR2 YYREEE (reference sequence). The CDR3 covers 16 residues. CDR3 amino acids: CASSQDIARPTDTQYF. CDR3 nucleotides: TGTGCCAGCAGCCAGGACATCGCCAGACCCACAGATACGCAGTATTTT.

This chain links TRBV29-1 with TRBJ2-7; tentatively, D is TRBD1 (6 bases). Germline CDR1 reads SQVTM; CDR2 reads ANQGSEA. Trimming pared 6 bases from V and 7 bases from J, leaving 16 bases between. This CDR3 is 12 amino acids long. CDR3 in amino acids: CSVGTGSWEQYF. The CDR3 DNA reads as TGCAGCGTGGGAACAGGGAGTTGGGAGCAGTACTTC.

This clone occurred a few times. The rearrangement uses TRBV6-5 and TRBJ1-4; 9 bases line up with TRBD1. The CDR3 totals 15 residues. The J segment lost 12 bases and the V segment lost 7 bases, leaving 15 bases of the junction unmatched. Germline CDR1 MNHEY, CDR2 SVGAGI. Here the CDR3 reads CASTSHRDRADELFF. CDR3 nucleotides: TGTGCCAGCACCTCACACCGGGACAGGGCCGATGAACTGTTTTTT.

The V gene is TRBV11-3, the J gene TRBJ1-2; D gene unclear. With 4 bases removed from V and 4 bases from J, the gap between germline ends came to 7 bases. Germline CDR1 reads SGHNT; CDR2 reads YENEEA. The CDR3 runs 12 residues. The CDR3 region is CASSSSSYGYTF. For the CDR3, the DNA is TGTGCCAGCAGCTCCTCTTCCTATGGCTACACCTTC.

J is TRBJ1-5 and V is TRBV28; no reliable D call. V was cut by 8 bases and J by 3 bases, with 11 bases left in between. This CDR3 comprises 13 residues. Germline-derived CDR1 and CDR2 are MDHEN and SYDVKM. CDR3 nucleotide sequence: TGTGCCAGCGTAATACAGTCCAATCAGCCCCAGCATTTT. Translated: CASVIQSNQPQHF.

The chain carries TRBV5-4 and TRBJ2-1, with 9 bases that match TRBD2. The CDR3 has 15 amino acids. The J segment lost 7 bases and the V segment lost 4 bases, leaving 9 bases of the junction unmatched. CDR1 is SGHNT, CDR2 YYREEE, per germline (reference sequence). As DNA, the CDR3 is TGTGCCAGCAGCGCGCGGGGGGGCCGAGGTAATGAGCAGTTCTTC. Residues: CASSARGGRGNEQFF.

V usage is TRBV30 and J usage is TRBJ1-1, with a tentative D call TRBD1 (6 bases). In germline, CDR1 is GTSNPN, CDR2 SVGIG (reference sequence). The CDR3 runs to 13 residues. The V end lost 2 bases, the J end lost 3 bases, and 10 bases lay between the germline ends. Here the CDR3 reads CAWSLRQDTEAFF. In nucleotides, the CDR3 is TGTGCCTGGAGTTTACGACAGGACACTGAAGCTTTCTTT.

The rearrangement uses TRBV29-1 and TRBJ1-2, with 10 nucleotides matching TRBD1. Germline values: CDR1 SQVTM, CDR2 ANQGSEA. The junction had 5 bases not matched to a gene; V was cut back by 6 bases and J by 4 bases. The CDR3 totals 13 residues. The chain's CDR3 is CSVQTGGGYGYTF. DNA for the CDR3: TGCAGCGTGCAGACAGGGGGCGGCTATGGCTACACCTTC. Full variable domain (remainder filled in from reference TRBV29-1 and TRBJ1-2): SAVISQKPSRDICQRGTSLTIQCQVDSQVTMMFWYRQQPGQSLTLIATANQGSEATYESGFVIDKFPISRPNLTFSTLTVSNMSPEDSSIYLCSVQTGGGYGYTFGSGTRLTVV.

The chain is built from TRBV11-2 and TRBJ2-3; TRBD1 aligns across 7 bases. The J segment lost 5 bases and the V segment lost 1 base, leaving 0 bases of the junction unmatched. The CDR3 is 13 amino acids. Germline V gene sequence: CDR1 SGHAT, CDR2 FQNNGV. In nucleotides, the CDR3 is TGTGCCAGCAGCTTAGGACAGGGAGATACGCAGTATTTT. Its translation is CASSLGQGDTQYF.

The chain links TRBV5-3 to TRBJ2-3, with 11 bases lining up with TRBD2. TRBV5-3 is placed among ORFs of uncertain function. J was trimmed by 0 bases and V by 1 base; bases with no gene match: 10. This CDR3 contains 19 residues. The CDR3 DNA reads as TGTGCCAGAAGCTTGAGGCTAGCGGGGGGTCCTACTAGCACAGATACGCAGTATTTT. Its protein is CARSLRLAGGPTSTDTQYF.

In its sample, this clone was seen a few times. The genes are TRBV4-1 and TRBJ1-1; possible D gene TRBD1, 6 bases. V lost 1 base, J lost 3 bases, and 12 bases lay in between. The CDR3 is 15 amino acids. CDR1 is MGHRA, CDR2 YSYEKL, per germline. The CDR3 DNA reads as TGCGCCAGCAGCCAAGGAGGGGCAGGGGACACTGAAGCTTTCTTT. This translates into CASSQGGAGDTEAFF.

The V call is TRBV7-2, the J call TRBJ1-6, with D possibly TRBD1 on 5 matching bases. Germline V gives CDR1 SGHTA, CDR2 FQGNSA. The CDR3 is made up of 15 amino acids. Trimming shortened V by 0 bases and J by 4 bases, and 7 bases separated the two germline ends. The CDR3 coding sequence is TGTGCCAGCAGCTTAGCCCAGGGTTATAATTCACCCCTCCACTTT. This gives the protein CASSLAQGYNSPLHF.

The chain carries TRBV27 and TRBJ1-2, with D possibly being TRBD1 (6 bases). Trimming cost V 6 bases and J 3 bases, with 14 bases left between them. Germline assignment: CDR1 MNHEY and CDR2 SMNVEV (reference sequence). This CDR3 spans 14 amino acids. The CDR3: CASSGQGRDYGYTF. In DNA, the CDR3 is TGTGCCAGCAGCGGTCAGGGGCGGGACTATGGCTACACCTTC.

The chain is built from TRBV5-4 and TRBJ1-2; maybe TRBD1 (6 bases). Trimming took off 10 bases at V and 8 bases at J, with 21 bases between the two ends. This CDR3 is 13 amino acids long. From germline, CDR1 is SGHNT and CDR2 YYREEE (reference sequence). CDR3 loop: CAWGRGDGRGYTF. Here the CDR3 DNA reads TGTGCCTGGGGGCGGGGGGACGGTCGGGGCTACACCTTC.

The chain employs TRBV9 and TRBJ2-5; TRBD2 agrees at 8 bases. CDR3 length equals 15 residues. Unmatched junction bases numbered 6, after V lost 0 bases and J lost 5 bases. From germline, CDR1 is SGDLS and CDR2 YYNGEE. CDR3 protein: CASSVGAGGGETQYF. The CDR3, as DNA: TGTGCCAGCAGCGTAGGTGCGGGGGGAGGGGAGACCCAGTACTTC.

V and J are TRBV29-1 and TRBJ1-1; no definite D call. V was pared by 7 bases and J by 7 bases, with 13 bases between. This CDR3 is built from 11 residues. The germline gives CDR1 SQVTM, CDR2 ANQGSEA. DNA of the CDR3: TGCAGCGGTGGGAGGGAGAATGAAGCTTTCTTT. Its translation: CSGGRENEAFF.

This chain uses TRBV19 with TRBJ2-6, with D uncertain. Germline V lookup: CDR1 LNHDA, CDR2 SQIVND (reference sequence). The CDR3 spans 15 residues. V was cut by 5 bases and J by 0 bases, with 8 bases left in between. CDR3 coding DNA: TGTGCCAGTAGTTCCGTCCCCTCTGGGGCCAACGTCCTGACTTTC. Its protein is CASSSVPSGANVLTF.

This chain joins TRBV9 and TRBJ2-1, with 15 bases fitting TRBD2. The CDR3 consists of 17 residues. The trim removed 1 base at V and 7 bases at J, leaving 6 bases unmatched. CDR1 SGDLS and CDR2 YYNGEE come from the germline V gene. The CDR3 region has the DNA TGTGCCAGCAGCGTATCTGGACTAGCGGGGGGGGCAAATGAGCAGTTCTTC. Amino acid sequence: CASSVSGLAGGANEQFF.

The CDR3 region has the DNA TGCGCCAGCAGCCCGGGACAGGGGGCGGTTAATGAGCAGTTCTTC. Residues: CASSPGQGAVNEQFF. The chain joins TRBV4-1 to TRBJ2-1; 12 bases match TRBD1. J was trimmed by 7 bases and V by 4 bases; bases with no gene match: 5. The CDR3 extends over 15 amino acids. From germline, CDR1 is MGHRA and CDR2 YSYEKL.

The CDR3 bases are TGTGCCAGCAGTCCGACTAGCGGGGGGGCAGGGAGAAAGTTCTTC. It specifies CASSPTSGGAGRKFF. The rearrangement links TRBV6-6 to TRBJ2-1; 14 bases map to TRBD2. CDR1 MNHNY and CDR2 SVGAGI come from the germline V gene (reference sequence). V trimming: 5 bases; J trimming: 14 bases; junction bases outside the gene matches: 11. The CDR3 spans 15 residues.

This clone was seen a few times. The chain combines TRBV12-1 with TRBJ1-5. TRBV12-1 is a pseudogene locus. CDR3 size: 15 residues. Here the CDR3 DNA reads TGTGCCAGCAGCTTTGTACAGGGCGGGGGGCAGCCCCAGCATTTT. It codes for CASSFVQGGGQPQHF.

This chain uses TRBV6-6 with TRBJ2-7; 7 bases agree with TRBD2. CDR1 is MNHNY and CDR2 is SVGAGI in the germline V gene (reference sequence). The CDR3 is 12 amino acids. Germline trimming cut 7 bases from V and 4 bases from J; bases unmatched to any gene: 4. CDR3 protein: CASTPSGYEQYF. As DNA, the CDR3 is TGTGCCAGCACCCCTAGCGGTTACGAGCAGTACTTC.

The V gene is TRBV28, the J gene TRBJ1-5; D gene uncertain. Germline CDR1 and CDR2: MDHEN and SYDVKM. CDR3 length: 12 amino acids. Deletions cut 7 bases from V and 1 base from J, with 5 bases between. The CDR3: CASKLSNQPQHF. CDR3 DNA: TGTGCCAGCAAGCTGAGCAATCAGCCCCAGCATTTT.

V and J are TRBV19 and TRBJ2-4; 10 bases fit TRBD1. Trimming at V came to 5 bases and at J to 6 bases, leaving 4 bases not matched to a gene. In germline, CDR1 is LNHDA, CDR2 SQIVND (reference sequence). CDR3 length: 14 amino acids. The chain's CDR3 is CASSLRTGGNIQYF. The CDR3 nucleotides are TGTGCCAGTAGTCTAAGGACAGGGGGAAACATTCAGTACTTC.